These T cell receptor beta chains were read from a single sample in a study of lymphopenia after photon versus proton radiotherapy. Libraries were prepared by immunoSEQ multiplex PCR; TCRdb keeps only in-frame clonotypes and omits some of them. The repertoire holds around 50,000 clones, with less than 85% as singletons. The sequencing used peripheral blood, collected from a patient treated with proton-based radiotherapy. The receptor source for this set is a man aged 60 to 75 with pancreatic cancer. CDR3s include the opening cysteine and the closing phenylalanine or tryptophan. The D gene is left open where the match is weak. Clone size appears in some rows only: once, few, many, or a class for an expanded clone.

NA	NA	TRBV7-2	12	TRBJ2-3	CASSLSLMWQYF	TGTGCCAGCAGCTTAAGTCTAATGTGGCAGTATTTT
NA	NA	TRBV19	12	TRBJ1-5	CASSMTGVFVHF	TGTGCCAGTAGTATGACGGGAGTCTTCGTCCATTTT
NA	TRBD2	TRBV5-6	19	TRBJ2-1	CASSSRLLTSGSSYNEQFF	TGTGCCAGCAGCTCCCGACTGTTGACTAGCGGGAGTTCCTACAATGAGCAGTTCTTC
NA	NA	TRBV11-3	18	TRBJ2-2	CASSLDRWNRSNTGELFF	TGTGCCAGCAGCTTAGACCGGTGGAACCGTTCGAACACCGGGGAGCTGTTTTTT
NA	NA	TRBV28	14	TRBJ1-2	CASSPPGQNYGYTF	TGTGCCAGCAGTCCCCCGGGACAAAACTATGGCTACACCTTC
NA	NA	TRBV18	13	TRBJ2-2	CASSSGAAGELFF	TGTGCCAGCTCCTCGGGGGCGGCCGGGGAGCTGTTTTTT
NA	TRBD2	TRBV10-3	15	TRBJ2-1	CAISDTAGAEGEQFF	TGTGCCATCAGTGATACTGCGGGAGCGGAGGGTGAGCAGTTCTTC
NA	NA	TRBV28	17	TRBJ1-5	CASILGGARANNQPQHF	TGTGCCAGCATCCTCGGGGGGGCCAGGGCAAACAATCAGCCCCAGCATTTT
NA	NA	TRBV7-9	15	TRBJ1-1	CASIPLSDLNTEAFF	TGTGCCAGCATCCCACTATCGGACCTGAACACTGAAGCTTTCTTT
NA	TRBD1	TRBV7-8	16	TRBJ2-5	CASSLKAGQGAETQYF	TGTGCCAGCAGCTTAAAGGCGGGTCAGGGGGCAGAGACCCAGTACTTC
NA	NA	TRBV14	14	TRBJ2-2	CASSQVQNTGELFF	TGTGCCAGCAGCCAAGTTCAGAACACCGGGGAGCTGTTTTTT
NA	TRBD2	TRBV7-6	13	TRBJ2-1	CASSLGTSGPGLF	TGTGCCAGCAGCTTAGGAACTAGCGGCCCCGGGCTCTTC
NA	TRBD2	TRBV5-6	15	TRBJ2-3	CASSLPSGSADTQYF	TGTGCCAGCAGCCTGCCTAGCGGGAGCGCAGATACGCAGTATTTT
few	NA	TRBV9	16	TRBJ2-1	CASSVASDSSYNEQFF	TGTGCCAGCAGCGTAGCCTCGGATAGCTCCTACAATGAGCAGTTCTTC
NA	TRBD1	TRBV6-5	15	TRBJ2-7	CASSYRGQGTYEQYF	TGTGCCAGCAGTTACAGGGGGCAAGGTACCTACGAGCAGTACTTC
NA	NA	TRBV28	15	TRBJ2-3	CASSPRRASTDTQYF	TGTGCCAGCAGCCCGCGTAGAGCTAGCACAGATACGCAGTATTTT
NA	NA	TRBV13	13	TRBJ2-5	CASMVRGLETQYF	TGTGCCAGCATGGTCCGGGGATTAGAGACCCAGTACTTC
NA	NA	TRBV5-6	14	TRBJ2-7	CASSSWTATYEQYF	TGTGCCAGCAGCTCCTGGACAGCAACCTACGAGCAGTACTTC
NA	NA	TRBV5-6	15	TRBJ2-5	CASSATGRPGETQYF	TGTGCCAGCAGCGCAACAGGGAGGCCGGGGGAGACCCAGTACTTC
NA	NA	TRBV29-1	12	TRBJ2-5	CSVEQYQEAQYF	TGCAGCGTTGAACAGTACCAAGAGGCCCAGTACTTC
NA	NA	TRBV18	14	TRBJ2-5	CASSPLDGQETQYF	TGTGCCAGCTCACCACTTGACGGCCAAGAGACCCAGTACTTC
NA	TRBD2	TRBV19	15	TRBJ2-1	CASSIGTSGIREQFF	TGTGCCAGTAGTATTGGGACTAGCGGGATTCGTGAGCAGTTCTTC
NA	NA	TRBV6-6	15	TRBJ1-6	CASRIDRSEGSPLHF	TGTGCCAGCAGAATAGACAGGTCGGAAGGTTCACCCCTCCACTTT
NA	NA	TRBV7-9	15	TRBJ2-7	CASSQTGQLTYEQYF	TGTGCCAGCAGCCAAACGGGGCAGCTGACCTACGAGCAGTACTTC
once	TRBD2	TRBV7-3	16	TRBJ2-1	CASSLTGGLAINEQFF	TGTGCCAGCAGCTTAACGGGGGGACTAGCTATAAATGAGCAGTTCTTC
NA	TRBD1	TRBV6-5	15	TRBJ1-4	CASRGTGGSNEKLFF	TGTGCCAGCAGGGGGACAGGGGGGTCTAATGAAAAACTGTTTTTT
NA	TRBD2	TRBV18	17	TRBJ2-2	CASSHLDSGGNTGELFF	TGTGCCAGCTCACACCTCGATAGCGGGGGGAACACCGGGGAGCTGTTTTTT
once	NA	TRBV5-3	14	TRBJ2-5	CARSLDPYQETQYF	TGTGCCAGAAGCTTGGATCCCTACCAAGAGACCCAGTACTTC
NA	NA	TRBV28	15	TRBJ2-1	CASSRLGEDGNEQFF	TGTGCCAGCAGCCGCCTAGGGGAAGACGGCAATGAGCAGTTCTTC
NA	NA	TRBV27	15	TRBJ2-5	CASSLLGRRSETQYF	TGTGCCAGCAGTTTATTAGGACGGCGGTCGGAGACCCAGTACTTC
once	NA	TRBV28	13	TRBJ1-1	CASSSTPGQEAFF	TGTGCCAGCAGTTCTACTCCGGGACAAGAGGCTTTCTTT
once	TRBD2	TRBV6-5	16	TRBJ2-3	CASSYTSGGPTDTQYF	TGTGCCAGCAGTTACACGAGCGGGGGACCCACAGATACGCAGTATTTT
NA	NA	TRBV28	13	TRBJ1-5	CASEGTRNQPQHF	TGTGCCAGCGAAGGGACACGCAATCAGCCCCAGCATTTT
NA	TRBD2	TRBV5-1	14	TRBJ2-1	CASNVAGLYNEQFF	TGCGCCAGCAATGTAGCGGGACTCTACAATGAGCAGTTCTTC
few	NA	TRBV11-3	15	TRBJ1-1	CASSLGGRGPTEAFF	TGTGCCAGCAGCTTAGGTGGTCGGGGGCCCACTGAAGCTTTCTTT
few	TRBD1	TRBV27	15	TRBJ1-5	CASSPDRVGNQPQHF	TGTGCCAGCAGTCCCGACAGGGTTGGCAATCAGCCCCAGCATTTT
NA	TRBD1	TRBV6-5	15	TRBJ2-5	CASRGDRGPSETQYF	TGTGCCAGCAGAGGGGACAGGGGGCCGAGCGAGACCCAGTACTTC
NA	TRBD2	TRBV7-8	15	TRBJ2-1	CASGGGLPPANEQFF	TGTGCCAGTGGGGGGGGACTCCCGCCGGCCAATGAGCAGTTCTTC
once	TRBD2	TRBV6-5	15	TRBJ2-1	CASRLTSGKFNEQFF	TGTGCCAGCAGATTGACTAGCGGGAAGTTCAATGAGCAGTTCTTC
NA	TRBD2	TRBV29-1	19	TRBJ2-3	CSVLPLAGTTPGGTDTQYF	TGCAGCGTTCTACCACTAGCGGGGACAACGCCGGGTGGCACAGATACGCAGTATTTT
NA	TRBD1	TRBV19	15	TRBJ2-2	CASSRRDRGTGELFF	TGTGCCAGTAGTCGGCGGGACAGGGGCACCGGGGAGCTGTTTTTT
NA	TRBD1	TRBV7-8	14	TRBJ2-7	CASSYGQGVNEQYF	TGTGCCAGCAGCTACGGACAGGGGGTCAACGAGCAGTACTTC
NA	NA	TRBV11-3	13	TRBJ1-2	CASSLVGGYGYTF	TGTGCCAGCAGCTTAGTGGGGGGTTATGGCTACACCTTC
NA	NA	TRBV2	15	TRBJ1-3	CASSDGLFSGNTIYF	TGTGCCAGCAGTGACGGGCTTTTCTCTGGAAACACCATATATTTT
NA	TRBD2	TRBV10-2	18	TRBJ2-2	CASRVPGLAGVNTGELFF	TGCGCCAGCAGAGTTCCGGGACTAGCGGGAGTGAACACCGGGGAGCTGTTTTTT
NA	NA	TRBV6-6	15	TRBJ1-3	CASSYDGARGNTIYF	TGTGCCAGCAGTTACGATGGGGCGCGCGGAAACACCATATATTTT
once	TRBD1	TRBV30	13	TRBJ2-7	CAWSKGQGYEQYF	TGTGCCTGGAGTAAGGGACAGGGGTACGAGCAGTACTTC
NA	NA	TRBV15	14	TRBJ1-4	CATGARGALEKLFF	TGTGCCACTGGAGCGAGAGGGGCACTTGAAAAACTGTTTTTT
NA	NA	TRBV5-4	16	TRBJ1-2	CASSRHSLGGFYGYTF	TGTGCCAGCAGCCGGCACTCTTTAGGGGGATTCTATGGCTACACCTTC
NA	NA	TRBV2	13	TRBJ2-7	CASTEQGSGEQYF	TGTGCCAGTACGGAACAGGGCTCAGGGGAGCAGTACTTC
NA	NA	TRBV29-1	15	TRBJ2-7	CSVDYRKESSYEQYF	TGCAGCGTTGACTATCGTAAGGAGAGCTCCTACGAGCAGTACTTC